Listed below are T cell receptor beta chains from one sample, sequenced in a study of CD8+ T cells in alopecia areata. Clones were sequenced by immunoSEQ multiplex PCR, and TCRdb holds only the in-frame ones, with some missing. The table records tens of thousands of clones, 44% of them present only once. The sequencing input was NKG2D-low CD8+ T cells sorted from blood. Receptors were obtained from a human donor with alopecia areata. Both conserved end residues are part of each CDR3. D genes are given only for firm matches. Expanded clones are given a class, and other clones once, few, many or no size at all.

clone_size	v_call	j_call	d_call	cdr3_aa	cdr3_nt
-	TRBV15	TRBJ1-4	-	CATSRARGETNEKLFF	TGTGCCACCAGCAGAGCCCGGGGGGAGACTAATGAAAAACTGTTTTTT
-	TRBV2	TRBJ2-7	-	CASSDSGAYEQYF	TGTGCCAGCAGTGATTCCGGGGCCTACGAGCAGTACTTC
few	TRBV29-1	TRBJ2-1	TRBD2	CSVDDPTSGGAAYNEQFF	TGCAGCGTTGATGATCCGACTAGCGGGGGGGCCGCCTACAATGAGCAGTTCTTC
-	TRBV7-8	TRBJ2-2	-	CASSDREGPNTGELFF	TGTGCCAGCAGCGACAGGGAGGGCCCGAACACCGGGGAGCTGTTTTTT
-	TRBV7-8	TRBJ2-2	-	CASSLSGELFF	TGTGCCAGCAGCTTGAGCGGGGAGCTGTTTTTT
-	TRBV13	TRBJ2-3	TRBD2	CASRAGTSSTDTQYF	TGTGCCAGCAGGGCCGGGACTAGCAGCACAGATACGCAGTATTTT
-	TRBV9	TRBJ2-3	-	CASSVEAPDTQYF	TGTGCCAGCAGCGTAGAAGCTCCAGATACGCAGTATTTT
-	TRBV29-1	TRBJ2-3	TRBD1	CSVLQGAIDTQYF	TGCAGCGTTTTACAGGGGGCAATAGATACGCAGTATTTT
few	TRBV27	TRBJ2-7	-	CASSLPWLPSSYEQYF	TGTGCCAGCAGTCTGCCGTGGTTACCGAGCTCCTACGAGCAGTACTTC
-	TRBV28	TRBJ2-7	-	CASTPGDYEQYF	TGTGCCAGCACCCCAGGGGATTACGAGCAGTACTTC
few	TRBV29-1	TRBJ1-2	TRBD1	CSVQEGASYGYTF	TGCAGCGTTCAGGAGGGGGCTAGCTATGGCTACACCTTC
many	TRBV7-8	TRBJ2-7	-	CASSTRGSGPTYEQYF	TGTGCCAGCAGCACAAGAGGGTCAGGCCCTACCTACGAGCAGTACTTC
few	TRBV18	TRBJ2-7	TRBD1	CASRWDSSYEQYF	TGTGCCAGCCGATGGGACAGTTCCTACGAGCAGTACTTC
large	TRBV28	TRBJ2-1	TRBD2	CASSLLLATPYNEQFF	TGTGCCAGCAGTCTGCTACTAGCGACCCCCTACAATGAGCAGTTCTTC
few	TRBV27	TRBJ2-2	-	CASGRGGAGELFF	TGTGCCAGCGGCAGGGGAGGGGCCGGGGAGCTGTTTTTT
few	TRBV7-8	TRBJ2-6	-	CASSFPKGANVLTF	TGTGCCAGCAGCTTTCCAAAGGGGGCCAACGTCCTGACTTTC
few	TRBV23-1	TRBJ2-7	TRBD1	CASSLGLAETGIPYEQYF	TGCGCCAGCAGTCTAGGGTTGGCCGAGACAGGGATCCCCTACGAGCAGTACTTC
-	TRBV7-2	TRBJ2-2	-	CASSLGGATGELFF	TGTGCCAGCAGCTTAGGAGGGGCCACCGGGGAGCTGTTTTTT
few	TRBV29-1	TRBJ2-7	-	CSVEDGTTSF	TGCAGCGTTGAAGACGGGACAACCTCCTTC
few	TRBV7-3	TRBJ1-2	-	CASSLTAGQGYTF	TGTGCCAGCAGCTTAACAGCGGGGCAAGGCTACACCTTC
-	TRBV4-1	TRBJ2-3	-	CASSQGGVSADTQYF	TGCGCCAGCAGCCAAGGGGGGGTGTCGGCAGATACGCAGTATTTT
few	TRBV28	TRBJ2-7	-	CASSLDSSYEQYF	TGTGCCAGCAGTTTGGACAGCAGCTACGAGCAGTACTTC
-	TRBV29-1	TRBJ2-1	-	CSGRTGTTNEQFF	TGCAGCGGGCGGACAGGGACTACAAATGAGCAGTTCTTC
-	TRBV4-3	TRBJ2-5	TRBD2	CASSQDGTSLETQYF	TGCGCCAGCAGCCAAGATGGGACTAGTCTAGAGACCCAGTACTTC
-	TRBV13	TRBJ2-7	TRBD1	CASAIMGQGYEQYF	TGTGCCAGCGCAATAATGGGACAGGGCTACGAGCAGTACTTC
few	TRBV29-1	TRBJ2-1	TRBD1	CSVPWGTAPYNEQFF	TGCAGCGTTCCCTGGGGGACAGCCCCCTACAATGAGCAGTTCTTC
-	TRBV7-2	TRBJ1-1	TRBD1	CASSTRQGRTEAFF	TGTGCCAGCAGCACTCGACAGGGTCGGACTGAAGCTTTCTTT
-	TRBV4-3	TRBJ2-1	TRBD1	CASSQDTRTVDRFRAEPGGQFF	TGCGCCAGCAGCCAAGATACGAGGACGGTGGACAGGTTCCGAGCAGAGCCGGGCGGGCAGTTCTTC
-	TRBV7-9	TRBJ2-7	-	CASSLGPPYEQYF	TGTGCCAGCAGCTTGGGTCCACCCTACGAGCAGTACTTC
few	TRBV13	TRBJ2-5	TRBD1	CASSFPSTGPQETQYF	TGTGCCAGCAGCTTCCCCTCGACAGGGCCCCAAGAGACCCAGTACTTC
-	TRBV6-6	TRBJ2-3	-	CASSPEGGTDTQYF	TGTGCCAGCAGCCCCGAGGGGGGCACGGATACGCAGTATTTT
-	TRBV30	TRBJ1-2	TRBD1	CAWSQRQGDYGYTF	TGTGCCTGGAGTCAGAGGCAGGGGGACTATGGCTACACCTTC